This record looks at one TCR beta chain sequence and its context. This sample is drawn from a study of blood T cell repertoires in COVID-19. Overall study context: There were acute and convalescent COVID-19 samples, and they came from the United States, Italy and Spain. Nucleic acid was either cDNA or gDNA, and it came from T cells, B-cell-depleted T cells, or PBMCs.

Under the authors' procedure: Amplification of reference gene primers was used by the study to estimate nucleated cell counts. Clones were sequenced by immunoSEQ multiplex PCR, and TCRdb holds only the in-frame ones, with some missing. For V, J and clone size, that table is used; D and trimming come from the DNA. This table holds about 110,000 clones, approximately 90% found once. The CDR3 contains 13 residues. Germline V gives CDR1 ENHRY, CDR2 SYGVKD. V shed 11 bases and J shed 5 bases, with 18 bases lying between them. The chain carries TRBV10-3 and TRBJ1-1; possibly TRBD1 for D (5 bases). Sequencing was carried out using peripheral blood. The source is an elderly woman with acute or convalescent COVID-19. For the CDR3, the DNA is TGTGCCTCCCGGTGGGGGGGGGATACTGAAGCTTTCTTT. It codes for CASRWGGDTEAFF.